This is a list of T cell receptor beta chains from one sample in a study of OX40 agonist ivuxolimab in advanced cancers. Sequencing used immunoSEQ multiplex PCR; TCRdb keeps in-frame clones, though not all of them. The profile shows approximately 20,000 clones, 86% of them singletons. The specimen comprised CD4+ or CD8+ T cells sorted from blood, sampled in a trial of the OX40 agonist ivuxolimab. These receptors were obtained from an adult with an advanced solid tumor such as melanoma, head and neck, liver or kidney cancer. The CDR3 runs from the conserved cysteine through the conserved F or W. A D gene is named only where the DNA matches it firmly.

v_gene	j_gene	d_gene	CDR3nt	CDR3aa
TRBV7-9	TRBJ2-5	.	TGTGCCAGCAGCTTATCCGGCGGGCAAGAGACCCAGTACTTC	CASSLSGGQETQYF
TRBV13	TRBJ1-2	.	TGTGCCAGCAGCTTACTCAGGGAGGATGGCTACACCTTC	CASSLLREDGYTF
TRBV7-8	TRBJ1-6	.	TGTGCCAGCAGCTTAGCGCGGAAAAAGTTTTCACCCCTCCACTTT	CASSLARKKFSPLHF
TRBV7-8	TRBJ1-5	.	TGTGCCAGCAGTGACGGCAATCAGCCCCAGCATTTT	CASSDGNQPQHF
TRBV11-2	TRBJ2-7	.	TGTGCCAGCAGCTTAATAGGCTCGACAGTCCACGAGCAGTACTTC	CASSLIGSTVHEQYF
TRBV30	TRBJ1-3	.	TGTGCCTGGGACAGCTCTGGAAACACCATATATTTT	CAWDSSGNTIYF
TRBV5-1	TRBJ2-5	TRBD2	TGCGCCAGCAGCCTAGGGCTAGCGGGGGCCCGGGAGACCCAGTACTTC	CASSLGLAGARETQYF
TRBV7-9	TRBJ2-1	TRBD2	TGTGCCAGCAGGTTACTAGCGGGAGGGCTCGATGAGCAGTTCTTC	CASRLLAGGLDEQFF
TRBV16	TRBJ1-5	.	TGTGCCAGCAGCCCTAACGGGCGGCCCCAGCATTTT	CASSPNGRPQHF
TRBV27	TRBJ2-7	TRBD1	TGTGCCAGCAGTTTATATCCCCAATTTTCGACAGGGGACGAGCAGTACTTC	CASSLYPQFSTGDEQYF